The 5 T cell receptor beta chains given below trace back to one sample, sequenced in a study of PD-L1 blockade in urothelial cancer. Time point: pretreatment peripheral blood. The table came from immunoSEQ multiplex PCR; TCRdb's copy has only in-frame clones and leaves some out. The data contain about 81,000 clones, roughly 90% of them singletons. The sequencing used PBMCs, collected around atezolizumab (anti-PD-L1) treatment. These receptors were collected from an elderly woman with urothelial cancer.

The chain recombines TRBV6-1 with TRBJ2-1; maybe TRBD1 (6 bases). The germline V gene encodes CDR1 MNHNS and CDR2 SASEGT. Trimming removed 6 bases from V and 8 bases from J, with 17 bases in between. This CDR3 region has 14 residues. The chain's CDR3 is CASSHLVQGDEQFF. The DNA of the CDR3 is TGTGCCAGCAGCCATCTTGTACAGGGCGATGAGCAGTTCTTC.

The chain is built from TRBV5-1 and TRBJ2-3; 10 nucleotides match TRBD2. The CDR3 contains 15 residues. Germline V gives CDR1 SGHRS, CDR2 YFSETQ. V trimming: 2 bases; J trimming: 4 bases; junction bases outside the gene matches: 4. This CDR3 reads CASSFLAGGADTQYF. CDR3 coding DNA: TGCGCCAGCAGCTTTTTAGCGGGAGGAGCAGATACGCAGTATTTT.

This rearrangement joins TRBV7-9 to TRBJ2-3; perhaps TRBD2 as D (5 bases). Trimming took 2 bases from V and 4 from J, leaving 10 bases between them. This CDR3 has 14 amino acids. CDR1 SEHNR and CDR2 FQNEAQ come from the germline V gene (reference sequence). CDR3 sequence (DNA): TGTGCCAGCAGCTTATGGGGAGAGGCAGATACGCAGTATTTT. Translating gives CASSLWGEADTQYF.

The chain carries TRBV5-4 and TRBJ2-7; a weak D match, TRBD2 (6 bases). The CDR3 runs 15 residues. The germline V gene has CDR1 SGHNT and CDR2 YYREEE (reference sequence). Trimming pared 4 bases from V and 2 bases from J, leaving 16 bases between. The CDR3, as DNA: TGTGCCAGCAGCATTGCTGGCGGGGCGCCCTACGAGCAGTACTTC. This encodes CASSIAGGAPYEQYF.

The genes are TRBV28 and TRBJ1-1; a possible D gene is TRBD1 (6 bases). Germline V CDR1 and CDR2: MDHEN, SYDVKM. V was shortened by 2 bases and J by 6 bases, with 16 bases between the two germline ends. CDR3 length: 15 residues. The CDR3 DNA follows: TGTGCCAGCAGTTTAGGACAGACTCTTGGGGCTGAAGCTTTCTTT. Translation gives CASSLGQTLGAEAFF.